One sample yielded the 22 T cell receptor beta chains listed below, sequenced in a study of T cell responses to AZD1222 COVID-19 vaccine. Sequencing used immunoSEQ multiplex PCR; TCRdb keeps in-frame clones, though not all of them. The profile shows 100,000 to 150,000 clones, 80% to 95% of them singletons. The sample in question was peripheral blood, obtained on day 0 of AZD1222 vaccination. All receptors derive from an adult in good health.

This chain uses TRBV19 with TRBJ2-1, with 11 nucleotides matching TRBD2. With V trimmed by 3 bases and J by 0 bases, 4 bases remained unmatched. The CDR3 has 17 amino acids. CDR1 LNHDA and CDR2 SQIVND come from the germline V gene (reference sequence). The CDR3 loop reads CASSMGLAEASYNEQFF. The CDR3 DNA reads as TGTGCCAGTAGTATGGGACTAGCGGAGGCCTCCTACAATGAGCAGTTCTTC.

This chain links TRBV7-9 with TRBJ2-7; unclear D gene. V lost 2 bases and J lost 4, with 9 bases in between. The CDR3 has 13 residues. Per germline, CDR1 SEHNR and CDR2 FQNEAQ (reference sequence). The CDR3 spells CASSLTSEYEQYF. The CDR3 nucleotides read TGTGCCAGCAGCTTAACGTCCGAGTACGAGCAGTACTTC. Full variable domain (missing parts from reference TRBV7-9 and TRBJ2-7): DTGVSQNPRHKITKRGQNVTFRCDPISEHNRLYWYRQTLGQGPEFLTYFQNEAQLEKSRLLSDRFSAERPKGSFSTLEIQRTEQGDSAMYLCASSLTSEYEQYFGPGTRLTVT.

V is TRBV28 and J is TRBJ1-2; a weak D match, TRBD1 (5 bases). In germline, CDR1 is MDHEN, CDR2 SYDVKM. Between the trimmed V and J ends, which lost 5 bases and 6 bases, there was a span of 13 bases. This CDR3 region has 13 residues. The CDR3 coding sequence is TGTGCCAGCAGTCCGATTGACAGTCATGGCTACACCTTC. Amino acid sequence: CASSPIDSHGYTF.

The chain employs TRBV30 and TRBJ1-1; D uncertain. CDR1 and CDR2 (germline): GTSNPN, SVGIG (reference sequence). There are 13 residues in the CDR3. Trimming shortened V by 3 bases and J by 0 bases, and 8 bases separated the two germline ends. CDR3 protein: CAWSGSMNTEAFF. The CDR3 nucleotides are TGTGCCTGGAGCGGCAGCATGAACACTGAAGCTTTCTTT.

In nucleotides, the CDR3 is TGTGCCAGCAGCTCCCGAGCTTACCAAGAGACCCAGTACTTC. It encodes CASSSRAYQETQYF. V and J are TRBV7-8 and TRBJ2-5; D is unresolved. Germline loops: CDR1 SGHVS, CDR2 FQNEAQ. CDR3 size: 14 residues. Deletions cut 4 bases from V and 0 bases from J, with 9 bases between.

The rearrangement uses TRBV7-6 and TRBJ1-1; D possibly corresponds to TRBD1 (6 bases). The V gene's germline CDR1 is SGHVS and CDR2 FNYEAQ. CDR3 size: 15 residues. V was clipped by 5 bases and J by 0 bases, with 13 bases between them. CDR3 nucleotides: TGTGCCAGCAGCCGCCGAGGGGGTCTGAACACTGAAGCTTTCTTT. It yields the protein CASSRRGGLNTEAFF.

This chain joins TRBV7-3 and TRBJ2-2; no firm D call. There are 12 residues in the CDR3. Between the trimmed V and J ends, which lost 3 bases and 4 bases, there was a span of 3 bases. Germline values: CDR1 SGHTA, CDR2 FQGTGA. CDR3 protein: CASSFSTGELFF. Written as DNA, the CDR3 is TGTGCCAGCAGCTTTAGCACCGGGGAGCTGTTTTTT.

This clone was seen a few times. The DNA of the CDR3 is TGCGCCAGCAGCCACGACGGTCCGGGCGAGCAGTACTTC. This sequence encodes CASSHDGPGEQYF. V and J are TRBV4-1 and TRBJ2-7, with D unclear. V lost 3 bases to trimming and J lost 6 bases, with 12 bases between them. Germline lookup yields CDR1 MGHRA and CDR2 YSYEKL. The length of the CDR3 is 13 residues.

The chain uses TRBV7-6 and TRBJ2-1; 8 bases map to TRBD2. Per germline, CDR1 SGHVS and CDR2 FNYEAQ. This CDR3 contains 13 residues. V lost 2 bases to trimming and J lost 10 bases; unmatched junction nucleotides: 4. Here the CDR3 DNA reads TGTGCCAGCAGCTTACCACGGACTAGCGAGCAGTTCTTC. Its protein product is CASSLPRTSEQFF.

This clone was recorded once. V gene TRBV2 combines with J gene TRBJ1-2; 7 bases line up with TRBD1. The V gene's germline CDR1 is SNHLY and CDR2 FYNNEI. Germline trimming cut 6 bases from V and 2 bases from J; bases unmatched to any gene: 6. The CDR3 sequence is 14 residues long. CDR3 amino acids: CASSPQGTNYGYTF. As DNA, the CDR3 is TGTGCCAGCAGCCCACAGGGGACGAACTATGGCTACACCTTC.

The chain uses TRBV7-9 and TRBJ1-6; D call uncertain. The CDR3 is 15 amino acids. V lost 2 bases, J lost 5 bases, and 10 bases lay in between. Germline-derived CDR1 and CDR2 are SEHNR and FQNEAQ (reference sequence). This chain's CDR3 is CASSLRSTNNSPLHF. The CDR3 DNA follows: TGTGCCAGCAGCTTAAGAAGCACCAATAATTCACCCCTCCACTTT.

Comment on this clone: Other DNA sequences of this sample code for an identical CDR3. The V and J genes are TRBV29-1 and TRBJ2-3; no reliable D call. The CDR3 is made up of 12 amino acids. Germline-derived CDR1 and CDR2 are SQVTM and ANQGSEA. The ends were cut back, 3 bases at V and 0 bases at J, with 4 bases in the middle. Here the CDR3 DNA reads TGCAGCGTTGATCCAAGCACAGATACGCAGTATTTT. Translation gives CSVDPSTDTQYF.

The rearrangement links TRBV4-2 to TRBJ2-7; no definite D call. In germline, CDR1 is LGHNA, CDR2 YNFKEQ. The CDR3 has 13 amino acids. With 0 bases removed from V and 6 bases from J, the gap between germline ends came to 9 bases. The CDR3 region has the DNA TGTGCCAGCAGCCAAGATTGGGCGTCCGAGCAGTACTTC. Translation gives CASSQDWASEQYF.

This chain joins TRBV2 and TRBJ2-1, with D possibly matching TRBD1 (5 bases). The CDR3 covers 15 residues. Germline-derived CDR1 and CDR2 are SNHLY and FYNNEI. Trimming took off 4 bases at V and 2 bases at J, with 12 bases between the two ends. The CDR3 is CASSGKGMPYNEQFF. CDR3 DNA sequence: TGTGCCAGCAGTGGGAAGGGGATGCCCTACAATGAGCAGTTCTTC. The variable domain in full, with the rest retrieved from reference TRBV2 and TRBJ2-1, is EPEVTQTPSHQVTQMGQEVILRCVPISNHLYFYWYRQILGQKVEFLVSFYNNEISEKSEIFDDQFSVERPDGSNFTLKIRSTKLEDSAMYFCASSGKGMPYNEQFFGPGTRLTVL.

CDR3 sequence (DNA): TGCGCCAGCAGGTGGACTAGCGGGAGGCATAATGAGCAGTTCTTC. Protein product: CASRWTSGRHNEQFF. The chain carries TRBV5-1 and TRBJ2-1; 14 nucleotides agree with TRBD2. From germline, CDR1 is SGHRS and CDR2 YFSETQ. The J segment lost 7 bases and the V segment lost 5 bases, leaving 5 bases of the junction unmatched. There are 15 residues in the CDR3.

The chain links TRBV6-5 to TRBJ1-1; D is possibly TRBD1 (5 bases). Germline V gene data show CDR1 as MNHEY and CDR2 as SVGAGI. The CDR3 is made up of 14 amino acids. The germline V and J ends were trimmed by 2 bases and 5 bases, with 12 bases remaining between them. The CDR3 reads CASSYGGGRTEAFF. DNA for the CDR3: TGTGCCAGCAGTTACGGGGGGGGGAGGACTGAAGCTTTCTTT.

The chain carries TRBV20-1 and TRBJ2-7; 11 positions match TRBD2. The CDR3 length is 17 residues. The ends lost 3 bases at V and 4 bases at J; junction bases unmatched: 14. The V gene's germline CDR1 is DFQATT and CDR2 SNEGSKA (reference sequence). The DNA for the CDR3 is TGCAGTGCTAGTTCCTCTAGCGGGAGGAACACCTTTTACGAGCAGTACTTC. Its protein is CSASSSSGRNTFYEQYF.

The chain is built from TRBV29-1 and TRBJ1-1, with D possibly being TRBD1 (5 bases). The CDR3 length is 13 residues. Trimming left V 4 bases short and J 11 bases short, with 20 bases between. Per germline, CDR1 SQVTM and CDR2 ANQGSEA. The CDR3: CSVAGESVGGAFF. The DNA of the CDR3 is TGCAGCGTTGCGGGGGAGTCGGTCGGAGGTGCTTTCTTT.

This chain uses TRBV28 with TRBJ1-6, with 8 nucleotides matching TRBD1. The V and J ends lost 1 base and 0 bases, in that order; junction bases with no gene match: 8. In germline, CDR1 is MDHEN, CDR2 SYDVKM. This CDR3 region has 19 residues. CDR3 loop: CASSLYGQGSSSYNSPLHF. The CDR3 DNA reads as TGTGCCAGCAGTTTATATGGACAGGGATCAAGCTCCTATAATTCACCCCTCCACTTT.

The V and J genes are TRBV9 and TRBJ2-1, with 9 bases matching TRBD1. V was clipped by 0 bases and J by 6 bases; unmatched bases: 7. The CDR3 runs to 16 residues. Germline-derived CDR1 and CDR2 are SGDLS and YYNGEE. CDR3 protein: CASSVDAGQGFNEQFF. CDR3 bases: TGTGCCAGCAGCGTAGATGCGGGACAGGGTTTCAATGAGCAGTTCTTC.

The rearrangement links TRBV7-5 to TRBJ2-2; the table gives TRBD1 as D, unverified against the DNA. TRBV7-5 is tagged as a pseudogene. The length of the CDR3 is 16 residues. The CDR3 DNA is TGTGCCAGAAGCTACGGACAGGGGGGGAACACCGGGGAGCTGTTTTTT. Protein product: CARSYGQGGNTGELFF.

V is TRBV5-1 and J is TRBJ1-1; D gene ambiguous. CDR3 length: 13 residues. Germline CDR1 and CDR2: SGHRS and YFSETQ. The germline V and J ends were trimmed by 1 base and 1 base, with 5 bases remaining between them. CDR3 DNA: TGCGCCAGCAGCTTGAATCAGAACACTGAAGCTTTCTTT. It codes for CASSLNQNTEAFF.